This entry lists 30 T cell receptor beta chains sequenced from one sample in a study of cytomegalovirus exposure and HLA in healthy donors. The PCR employed 60 Vbeta primers together with 13 Jbeta primers. This table comes from immunoSEQ multiplex PCR, and its TCRdb copy is limited to in-frame clones, with some not included. The sample yields roughly 120,000 clones, about 76% seen once. The material sequenced was PBMCs. The origin of the receptors is a woman in her twenties or thirties in good health and CMV-seronegative.

This chain joins TRBV7-2 and TRBJ2-7, with 11 bases lining up with TRBD1. This CDR3 is built from 16 residues. Germline values: CDR1 SGHTA, CDR2 FQGNSA. V trimming: 5 bases; J trimming: 2 bases; junction bases outside the gene matches: 8. CDR3 sequence (DNA): TGTGCCAGCAGCAAGCCGGGACAGGGGGTAACCTACGAGCAGTACTTC. Residues: CASSKPGQGVTYEQYF.

V usage is TRBV28 and J usage is TRBJ2-1; TRBD2 matches at 7 bases. CDR1 MDHEN and CDR2 SYDVKM come from the germline V gene. V lost 7 bases to trimming and J lost 9 bases; unmatched junction nucleotides: 15. This CDR3 comprises 15 residues. The CDR3, as DNA: TGTGCCAGCAATAATCTTGGACTAGTTCTAGTTGAGCAGTTCTTC. Protein sequence: CASNNLGLVLVEQFF.

There are a few counts of this clone. The chain recombines TRBV7-2 with TRBJ2-5; tentative D call: TRBD2 (6 bases). The CDR3 is 16 residues long. Germline CDR1 SGHTA, CDR2 FQGNSA. Trimming took off 3 bases at V and 1 base at J, with 15 bases between the two ends. The CDR3: CASSFPGRGPQETQYF. As DNA, the CDR3 is TGTGCCAGCAGCTTCCCCGGGAGAGGTCCCCAAGAGACCCAGTACTTC.

This chain links TRBV18 with TRBJ2-3, with a tentative D call TRBD1 (6 bases). Trimming removed 1 base at V and 1 base at J, with 9 bases between. CDR3 size: 15 residues. Per germline, CDR1 KGHSH and CDR2 LQKENI. CDR3 in amino acids: CASSPRDTGTDTQYF. CDR3 DNA: TGTGCCAGCTCACCACGGGACACTGGCACAGATACGCAGTATTTT.

V gene TRBV7-2 combines with J gene TRBJ2-5; tentative D call: TRBD2 (6 bases). Germline assignment: CDR1 SGHTA and CDR2 FQGNSA. V shed 5 bases and J shed 5 bases, with 15 bases lying between them. The CDR3 length is 14 residues. CDR3 sequence: CASSGRLEIETQYF. CDR3 bases: TGTGCCAGCAGCGGGAGACTAGAGATTGAGACCCAGTACTTC. The whole variable domain, filled in from reference TRBV7-2 and TRBJ2-5, reads GAGVSQSPSNKVTEKGKDVELRCDPISGHTALYWYRQSLGQGLEFLIYFQGNSAPDKSGLPSDRFSAERTGGSVSTLTIQRTQQEDSAVYLCASSGRLEIETQYFGPGTRLLVL.

V usage is TRBV27 and J usage is TRBJ2-1; D is possibly TRBD2 (5 bases). This CDR3 spans 13 amino acids. Trimming took off 2 bases at V and 3 bases at J, with 5 bases between the two ends. Germline values: CDR1 MNHEY, CDR2 SMNVEV (reference sequence). The CDR3 DNA sequence: TGTGCCAGCAGTTTACGGGACTACAATGAGCAGTTCTTC. This translates into CASSLRDYNEQFF.

V is TRBV4-3 and J is TRBJ1-1, with a weak D call TRBD1 (5 bases). The CDR3 is 15 residues long. With 0 bases removed from V and 3 bases from J, the gap between germline ends came to 11 bases. CDR1 is LGHNA and CDR2 is YSLEER in the germline V gene. CDR3 nucleotide sequence: TGCGCCAGCAGCCAAGAGCAGGGTATGGACACTGAAGCTTTCTTT. It is translated as CASSQEQGMDTEAFF.

Only a few counts were recorded for this clone. The chain couples TRBV7-8 to TRBJ1-5; TRBD1 matches at 8 bases. Unmatched junction bases numbered 6, after V lost 6 bases and J lost 5 bases. The germline V gene encodes CDR1 SGHVS and CDR2 FQNEAQ. This CDR3 contains 14 residues. The CDR3 DNA is TGTGCCAGCAGTTCCGGGACAGGCCATCAGCCCCAGCATTTT. Translation: CASSSGTGHQPQHF.

The J gene is TRBJ2-5, the V gene TRBV13; 15 nucleotides match TRBD2. CDR1 is PRHDT and CDR2 is FYEKMQ in the germline V gene (reference sequence). V dropped 0 bases and J dropped 5; count of bases not matched to a gene: 7. This CDR3 has 18 residues. CDR3 nucleotides: TGTGCCAGCAGCTTAGGACCGGGACTAGCGGGAGGAGATGAGACCCAGTACTTC. Amino acids: CASSLGPGLAGGDETQYF.

The J gene is TRBJ2-2, the V gene TRBV11-2; 10 positions match TRBD2. CDR3 length: 15 residues. Losses at the gene ends were 5 bases for V and 4 bases for J; bases not matched to a gene: 4. The germline V gene has CDR1 SGHAT and CDR2 FQNNGV. The CDR3 bases are TGTGCCAGCAGCAGAAGCGGGAGGGGCACCGGGGAGCTGTTTTTT. Residues: CASSRSGRGTGELFF.

This chain connects TRBV7-8 to TRBJ1-5, with TRBD1 identical over 9 bases. In germline, CDR1 is SGHVS, CDR2 FQNEAQ. The J segment lost 1 base and the V segment lost 6 bases, leaving 4 bases of the junction unmatched. This CDR3 contains 15 residues. In nucleotides, the CDR3 is TGTGCCAGCAGACACGACAGGGGGAGCAATCAGCCCCAGCATTTT. Translating it yields CASRHDRGSNQPQHF.

CDR3: CASSEAGTGFEQYF. The CDR3 DNA reads as TGTGCCAGCAGTGAAGCGGGGACAGGGTTCGAGCAGTACTTC. The gene calls are TRBV6-1 and TRBJ2-7; TRBD1 aligns across 9 bases. The CDR3 is 14 amino acids. Germline V gene data show CDR1 as MNHNS and CDR2 as SASEGT. V shed 0 bases and J 6 bases; nucleotides not matched to a gene: 3.

The V gene is TRBV21-1, the J gene TRBJ2-3; the table's D gene call, TRBD2, was not cross checked with the DNA. TRBV21-1 is marked as a pseudogene. The CDR3 consists of 16 residues. The CDR3 DNA follows: TGTGCCAGCAGCAAAGCGCCGCGGGGCCGCACAGATACGCAGTATTTT. The encoded protein is CASSKAPRGRTDTQYF.

V gene TRBV27 combines with J gene TRBJ2-7; TRBD2 matches 8 bases. CDR1 and CDR2 from the germline V gene are MNHEY and SMNVEV (reference sequence). The CDR3 consists of 14 residues. Germline trimming cut 2 bases from V and 4 bases from J; bases unmatched to any gene: 4. The CDR3 is CASSLKRESYEQYF. The CDR3 nucleotides read TGTGCCAGCAGTTTAAAGCGGGAGAGTTACGAGCAGTACTTC.

The gene calls are TRBV4-1 and TRBJ2-1; D is possibly TRBD2 (6 bases). The V gene lost 0 bases and the J gene lost 7 bases, with 22 bases spanning the gap. From germline, CDR1 is MGHRA and CDR2 YSYEKL. The CDR3 loop spans 18 amino acids. The CDR3 loop reads CASSQELTGFAGINEQFF. In nucleotides, the CDR3 is TGCGCCAGCAGCCAAGAGTTGACTGGTTTTGCGGGGATAAATGAGCAGTTCTTC.

This clone was detected a few times. The chain recombines TRBV7-2 with TRBJ2-7, with 14 bases fitting TRBD2. The CDR3 extends over 16 amino acids. The trim removed 0 bases at V and 5 bases at J, leaving 3 bases unmatched. Germline CDR1 and CDR2: SGHTA and FQGNSA. This chain's CDR3 is CASSLATSGRGDEQYF. The DNA of the CDR3 is TGTGCCAGCAGCTTAGCGACTAGCGGGAGGGGGGACGAGCAGTACTTC.

CDR3 coding DNA: TGTGCCAGCAGCCGGGTAGAGACCCAGTACTTC. This encodes CASSRVETQYF. The V and J genes are TRBV7-2 and TRBJ2-5; D uncertain. CDR3 length equals 11 residues. CDR1 is SGHTA and CDR2 is FQGNSA in the germline V gene. V was clipped by 5 bases and J by 4 bases, with 5 bases between them.

CDR3: CASSEATGGLFGYTF. The CDR3 bases are TGTGCCAGCAGTGAAGCGACAGGGGGACTATTTGGCTACACCTTC. This sequence joins TRBV6-1 and TRBJ1-2; TRBD1 matches at 9 bases. Trimming took 0 bases from V and 7 from J; bases not matched to a gene: 6. Germline V gene lookup returns CDR1 MNHNS and CDR2 SASEGT. The CDR3 totals 15 residues.

V and J are TRBV30 and TRBJ2-7; 13 positions agree with TRBD2. Losses at the gene ends were 1 base for V and 2 bases for J; bases not matched to a gene: 2. The CDR3 is 15 amino acids. Looked up from germline, CDR1 is GTSNPN and CDR2 is SVGIG (reference sequence). CDR3 sequence reads: CAWSGGLAGAYEQYF. The CDR3 DNA reads as TGTGCCTGGAGTGGAGGACTAGCGGGAGCCTACGAGCAGTACTTC.

V gene TRBV2 combines with J gene TRBJ2-3; tentatively, D is TRBD2 (6 bases). Germline V gene lookup returns CDR1 SNHLY and CDR2 FYNNEI. With 3 bases removed from V and 10 bases from J, the gap between germline ends came to 11 bases. This CDR3 has 12 amino acids. The CDR3 loop reads CASSESGLPQYF. The DNA of the CDR3 is TGTGCCAGCAGTGAGTCGGGACTCCCGCAGTATTTT.

The chain joins TRBV10-1 to TRBJ2-3; 8 bases line up with TRBD1. Germline V lookup: CDR1 WNHNN, CDR2 SYGVQD (reference sequence). V shed 6 bases, J shed 2 bases, and the junction held 7 bases outside the gene matches. CDR3 length: 15 residues. The CDR3 here is CASRGGQVLTDTQYF. For the CDR3, the DNA is TGCGCCAGCAGGGGGGGACAGGTGCTCACAGATACGCAGTATTTT.

Here the CDR3 DNA reads TGCGCCAGCAGCCTTGGACTGAGTAGCCAAGAGACCCAGTACTTC. Its translation is CASSLGLSSQETQYF. V usage is TRBV5-1 and J usage is TRBJ2-5; possibly TRBD2 for D (5 bases). Germline CDR1 and CDR2: SGHRS and YFSETQ. The CDR3 totals 15 residues. V was pared by 4 bases and J by 1 base, with 14 bases between.

The J gene is TRBJ2-3, the V gene TRBV9, with TRBD2 matching over 8 bases. This CDR3 has 15 amino acids. V shed 0 bases, J shed 3 bases, and the junction held 3 bases outside the gene matches. Germline-derived CDR1 and CDR2 are SGDLS and YYNGEE. CDR3 residues: CASSVDSGGTDTQYF. CDR3 coding DNA: TGTGCCAGCAGCGTAGATTCGGGAGGGACAGATACGCAGTATTTT.

By share, this clone counts as medium-sized. The chain couples TRBV6-1 to TRBJ2-7, with 11 bases aligning to TRBD1. The CDR3 consists of 15 residues. The V gene's germline CDR1 is MNHNS and CDR2 SASEGT. The V segment lost 0 bases and the J segment 3 bases; nucleotides outside the gene matches: 1. The CDR3 DNA is TGTGCCAGCAGTGAAGCCGGGACAGGGGGCTACGAGCAGTACTTC. Its protein is CASSEAGTGGYEQYF.

This rearrangement joins TRBV28 to TRBJ1-2, with 9 bases aligning to TRBD1. V shed 8 bases and J 4 bases; nucleotides not matched to a gene: 8. The CDR3 runs 14 residues. The germline V gene encodes CDR1 MDHEN and CDR2 SYDVKM. The DNA for the CDR3 is TGTGCCAGCGGTCCTGGACAGGGGACCTATGGCTACACCTTC. It yields the protein CASGPGQGTYGYTF.

The chain links TRBV28 to TRBJ2-5; 8 bases align to TRBD1. CDR1 MDHEN and CDR2 SYDVKM come from the germline V gene. This CDR3 has 15 amino acids. With V trimmed by 1 base and J by 4 bases, 5 bases remained unmatched. The CDR3 is CASSLSGGRRETQYF. The CDR3 DNA is TGTGCCAGCAGTTTATCAGGGGGCCGGCGAGAGACCCAGTACTTC. Together with reference TRBV28 and TRBJ2-5, the CDR3 gives the full variable domain: DVKVTQSSRYLVKRTGEKVFLECVQDMDHENMFWYRQDPGLGLRLIYFSYDVKMKEKGDIPEGYSVSREKKERFSLILESASTNQTSMYLCASSLSGGRRETQYFGPGTRLLVL.

This clone was seen more than once but under ten times. The chain is built from TRBV15 and TRBJ1-2, with 7 bases lining up with TRBD1. CDR1 and CDR2 from the germline V gene are LNHNV and YYDKDF (reference sequence). The CDR3 is 14 amino acids. J was trimmed by 4 bases and V by 4 bases; bases with no gene match: 6. The DNA of the CDR3 is TGTGCCACCAGCAAGGGGGCAGGAGCCTATGGCTACACCTTC. Protein sequence: CATSKGAGAYGYTF.

This clone was recorded once. The rearrangement links TRBV6-5 to TRBJ1-2; possible D gene TRBD1, 5 bases. This CDR3 is built from 14 residues. From germline, CDR1 is MNHEY and CDR2 SVGAGI. V shed 4 bases and J shed 5 bases, with 14 bases lying between them. Written as DNA, the CDR3 is TGTGCCAGCAGTTGGGCGACAGAAGGGTATGGCTACACCTTC. Its translation: CASSWATEGYGYTF.

The genes are TRBV7-9 and TRBJ1-1; no firm D call. The CDR3 extends over 16 amino acids. The germline CDR1 and CDR2 sequences are SEHNR and FQNEAQ (reference sequence). V lost 3 bases to trimming and J lost 11 bases, with 25 bases between them. The CDR3 bases are TGTGCCAGCAGCTTCGCCCAGGTACCCCAGGAGGACCAGGCTTTCTTT. It encodes CASSFAQVPQEDQAFF.

The genes are TRBV9 and TRBJ2-3, with 9 bases fitting TRBD2. Germline assignment: CDR1 SGDLS and CDR2 YYNGEE. V dropped 0 bases and J dropped 5; count of bases not matched to a gene: 7. CDR3 length: 16 residues. CDR3 region: CASSVEAGGPGDTQYF. CDR3 sequence (DNA): TGTGCCAGCAGCGTAGAGGCGGGAGGGCCGGGAGATACGCAGTATTTT.